Listed below are T cell receptor beta chains from one sample, sequenced in a study of blood T cells in healthy people across ages. One entry per CDR3 protein results from TCRdb running MiXCR on the 5' RACE reads. Of about 750,000 distinct CDR3 sequences in the sample, 53% were seen once. The material sequenced was blood. These receptor sequences come from a man aged 80 or over in good health. Each CDR3 is given with its conserved first and last residue. A D gene is named only where the DNA matches it firmly. Clone size is stated in some rows and not others, as once, few, many or a class when expanded.

abundance	v_gene	d_gene	j_gene	CDR3nt	CDR3aa
few	TRBV3-1	NA	TRBJ2-1	TGTGCCAGCAGCCAATCGCGACTCACGACCTACAATGAGCAGTTCTTC	CASSQSRLTTYNEQFF
NA	TRBV9	NA	TRBJ1-1	TGTGCCAGCAGCGTAGGAAGTACAATGAACACTGAAGCTTTCTTT	CASSVGSTMNTEAFF
NA	TRBV5-1	NA	TRBJ2-6	TGCGCCAGCAGCTACGACGGGTCTGGGGCCAACGTCCTGACTTTC	CASSYDGSGANVLTF
many	TRBV3-1	NA	TRBJ2-6	TGTGCCAGCAGCCAAGACAGGGGCAGCTTCTCTGGGGCCAACGTCCTGACTTTC	CASSQDRGSFSGANVLTF
NA	TRBV27	NA	TRBJ2-7	TGTGCCAGCAGTTTAAACGGGGGATCCAGCGAGCAGTACTTC	CASSLNGGSSEQYF
NA	TRBV5-1	NA	TRBJ2-3	TGCGCCAGCAGCTTAGGAGACAGCCGGAACAACAGATACGCGTATTTT	CASSLGDSRNNRYAYF
few	TRBV7-2	NA	TRBJ2-4	TGTGCCAGCCGGGCAGGGGAGACCGCAGGGATCATTCAGTACTTC	CASRAGETAGIIQYF
NA	TRBV30	NA	TRBJ1-5	TGTGCCTGGAGTGACCGGGGCAATCAGCCCCAGCATTTT	CAWSDRGNQPQHF
few	TRBV5-1	NA	TRBJ2-3	TGCGCCAGCAGCGGCGAGGAGGCCAGATACGCGTATTTT	CASSGEEARYAYF
NA	TRBV27	TRBD1	TRBJ2-2	TGTGCCAGCAGTTCCCGCGGACAGGTTACCGGGGAGCTGTTTTTT	CASSSRGQVTGELFF
few	TRBV6-6	NA	TRBJ2-7	TGTGCCAGCACCGACTCGGACGAGCAGTACTTC	CASTDSDEQYF
NA	TRBV25-1	NA	TRBJ2-1	TGTGCCAGCAGTCGCGATTATGAGCAGTTCTTC	CASSRDYEQFF
once	TRBV5-5	TRBD2	TRBJ2-1	TGTGCCAGCAGCTTGGGGGGACTAGCGGGATGGAGGAATGAGCAGTTCTTC	CASSLGGLAGWRNEQFF
NA	TRBV7-9	TRBD2	TRBJ2-7	TGTGCCAGCAGCGCCACCTCCGGGGGGGCTAGCGGACCCTACGAGCAGTACTTC	CASSATSGGASGPYEQYF
few	TRBV14	TRBD2	TRBJ2-1	TGTGCCAGCAGCAGCTGGCGGGAGTCTGAGCAGTTCTTC	CASSSWRESEQFF
NA	TRBV27	NA	TRBJ2-7	TGTGCCAGCAGTTCCCAAAGAAGTATCCACGAGCAGTACTTC	CASSSQRSIHEQYF
NA	TRBV9	TRBD2	TRBJ2-1	TGTGCCAGCAGCGTCCACCCGGGACTAGCGGCCAATGAGCAGTTCTTC	CASSVHPGLAANEQFF
few	TRBV10-3	TRBD2	TRBJ2-7	TGTGCCATCAGTGACCCGTGGGAGGGGACCCTCGAGCAGTACTTC	CAISDPWEGTLEQYF
NA	TRBV15	TRBD1	TRBJ2-7	TGTGCCACCAGCCGACAATCGGGGACAGGGCAGAGCTACGAGCAGTACTTC	CATSRQSGTGQSYEQYF
NA	TRBV6-4	TRBD2	TRBJ2-7	TGTGCCAGCAGAGGGACTAGCGGGAGGGCGTACGAGCAGTACTTC	CASRGTSGRAYEQYF
NA	TRBV3-1	NA	TRBJ2-1	TGTGCCAGCAGCCATTGGGCTAGCCGAGGCAATGAGCAGTTCTTC	CASSHWASRGNEQFF
NA	TRBV24-1	NA	TRBJ1-2	TGTGCCACCAGTGCCCCGACGGCCCCCTATGGCTACACCTTC	CATSAPTAPYGYTF
NA	TRBV4-2	NA	TRBJ2-7	TGTGCCAGCAGCCAAGAGGGGAGATACGAGCAGTACTTC	CASSQEGRYEQYF
few	TRBV10-3	NA	TRBJ2-3	TGTGCCATCAGTGCGGGACTTAGCACAGATACGCAGTATTTT	CAISAGLSTDTQYF
NA	TRBV6-1	TRBD2	TRBJ2-5	TGTGCCAGCAGCCAAGGTCCCGGGACTAGCGGGAGAGAAACCCAAGAGACCCAGTACTTC	CASSQGPGTSGRETQETQYF
NA	TRBV20-1	NA	TRBJ2-5	TGCAGTGCTAGAGATCGACTAGGGGGGAAGACCCAGTACTTC	CSARDRLGGKTQYF
NA	TRBV28	NA	TRBJ2-7	TGTGCCACCCTAGACGACAGCTCCTACGAGCAGTACTTC	CATLDDSSYEQYF
NA	TRBV5-1	TRBD2	TRBJ2-1	TGCGCCAGCAGCGGTGCACTAGCGGGAGTTACTGAGCAGTTCTTC	CASSGALAGVTEQFF
NA	TRBV6-5	NA	TRBJ1-5	TGTGCCAGCAGTGCCTGGGATGATCAGCCCCAGCATTTT	CASSAWDDQPQHF
many	TRBV5-1	NA	TRBJ2-3	TGCGCCAGCAGGGTACAATGGGACGGAGATACGCAGTATTTT	CASRVQWDGDTQYF
few	TRBV29-1	NA	TRBJ2-7	TGCAGCGCCCACAGGGACGGGAGCGAGCAGTACTTC	CSAHRDGSEQYF
NA	TRBV20-1	TRBD1	TRBJ2-7	TGCAGTGCTAGATCCCGGGACAGGGAGGGATTGGGGTACTTC	CSARSRDREGLGYF
few	TRBV9	TRBD1	TRBJ2-2	TGTGCCAGCAGTGGACAGGCGAACACCGGGGAGCTGTTTTTT	CASSGQANTGELFF
NA	TRBV5-1	NA	TRBJ2-7	TGCGCCAGCAGCTTGGCAGGGATTGAGCAGTACTTC	CASSLAGIEQYF
NA	TRBV6-1	NA	TRBJ1-2	TGTGCCAGCAGTGACGGGCCTCTGTCCTCCTATGGCTACACCTTC	CASSDGPLSSYGYTF
NA	TRBV20-1	NA	TRBJ2-7	TGCAGTGCGACGGACCTCTCTTATTACTACGAGCAGTACTTC	CSATDLSYYYEQYF
NA	TRBV7-3	TRBD1	TRBJ2-7	TGTGCCAGCAGCTTGAGAGGGGGCTCCTTCTACGAGCAGTACTTC	CASSLRGGSFYEQYF
NA	TRBV18	TRBD2	TRBJ2-1	TGTGCCAGCTCACCTAGCGGGGCGCAGTTCTTC	CASSPSGAQFF
NA	TRBV6-6	NA	TRBJ2-5	TGTGCCAGCAGCCGTAGGACACAGGCGCAAGAGACCCAGTACTTC	CASSRRTQAQETQYF
NA	TRBV5-1	TRBD1	TRBJ2-4	TGCGCTAGCAGCTTGGGACAGGGTACGGACATTCAGTACTTC	CASSLGQGTDIQYF
NA	TRBV28	NA	TRBJ1-2	TGTGCCAGCAGTTTAGGTGGTTCAACAGCCGCCCGGAACTATGGCTACACCTTC	CASSLGGSTAARNYGYTF
NA	TRBV20-1	TRBD2	TRBJ2-1	TGCAGTGTCTCGACCTATAGCGGGATTTTCAATGAGCAGTTCTTC	CSVSTYSGIFNEQFF
NA	TRBV6-5	NA	TRBJ1-2	TGTGCCAGCAGTTCCTTTCTTCTCGGTGGCTACACCTTC	CASSSFLLGGYTF
once	TRBV11-2	TRBD2	TRBJ2-1	TGTGCCAGCAGCGCAGCGGGACTTTACAATGAGCAGTTCTTC	CASSAAGLYNEQFF
NA	TRBV7-6	TRBD1	TRBJ1-5	TGTGCCAGCAGCTTATACAGGGGGCAAGATCAGCCCCAGCATTTT	CASSLYRGQDQPQHF
NA	TRBV6-6	NA	TRBJ2-7	TGTGCCAGCAGTTACTCGATCGCCTACGAGCAGTACTTC	CASSYSIAYEQYF
NA	TRBV5-1	TRBD2	TRBJ2-7	TGCGCCAGCAGCTTGGGGACCGGGAGGTACAATGAGCAGTACTTC	CASSLGTGRYNEQYF
NA	TRBV4-3	NA	TRBJ2-7	TGCGCCAGCAGCCAAAGATTTGACTCCTACGAGCAGTACTTC	CASSQRFDSYEQYF
NA	TRBV9	NA	TRBJ2-5	TGTGCCAGCAGCGTAGGGGCAGGGAGAGAGACCCAGTACTTC	CASSVGAGRETQYF
NA	TRBV12-3/TRBV12-4	TRBD1	TRBJ2-1	TGTGCCAGCAGCTCTCCTGGAGCCGGGACAGGGTCTTTTGAGGAGCAGTTCTTC	CASSSPGAGTGSFEEQFF